The TCR beta chain under discussion was sequenced for a study of blood T cells in healthy people across ages. The use of a sample-barcoded 5' primer and a J-beta primer mix characterized a second PCR of about 6 to 11 cycles. MiXCR, run by TCRdb on the 5' RACE reads, gives a single entry per CDR3 protein. The table shows roughly 500,000 distinct CDR3 sequences, with about 25% occurring only once. Trimming removed 7 bases at V and 1 base at J, with 10 bases between. The germline CDR1 and CDR2 sequences are MNHEY and SVGAGI. There are 13 residues in the CDR3. This clonotype was detected only a few times. No antigen is known for it. Study results and limitations: Whereas aged donors had fewer naive CD4+ cells, long-lived donors had more of them and higher diversity.

The V gene is TRBV6-5, the J gene TRBJ1-1; D remains ambiguous. This clonotype was sampled from a woman aged 70 to 79 in good health. Sequencing was carried out using blood. CDR3 in DNA: TGTGCCAGCATCAAGCCAGGGAACACTGAAGCTTTCTTT. It yields the protein CASIKPGNTEAFF.